Given below is one T cell receptor (beta chain) in context. Its antigen remains unidentified. Healthy donors had no documented immune events, such as infections, while sampled. The data originate from a study of identifying expanded T cells in peripheral blood. Trimming cost V 1 base and J 3 bases; bases outside gene matches: 6. CDR3 size: 17 residues. Germline assignment: CDR1 SGHVS and CDR2 FQNEAQ. The method was immunoSEQ multiplex PCR; TCRdb's version includes in-frame clones alone and lacks a portion of them. In the table there are 70,000 to 100,000 clones, around nine tenths of which are singletons. Findings and limits, study-wide: Variance in clone template counts between approximately two-week samples significantly increased with total template count across all healthy donors. Differentially abundant clones: roughly 1.2 between replicates, approximately 16 at roughly 2 weeks, under 25 at four.

Sequencing was performed on blood. This TCR derives from a person aged 18-70 years in good health. The V gene is TRBV7-8, the J gene TRBJ2-6, with TRBD1 matching 7 bases. CDR3: CASSLVRGGGGANVLTF. The CDR3 DNA reads as TGTGCCAGCAGCTTAGTCAGAGGGGGCGGTGGGGCCAACGTCCTGACTTTC.